This note documents a single TCR beta chain sequence. This clone's antigen is unknown. Qualities for individual bases were not recorded, and no much larger clone is one base off. The sample has other DNA sequences that encode this CDR3 too. Sample time point, as interpreted from the label and publication: about 28 days (+/-7) after the second vaccine dose. The treatment or condition label, read with the paper, signifies: meningococcal conjugate vaccine given as trial control. Vaccinee samples came from UK trials COV001 and COV002, including a single-blind randomized controlled phase 2/3 trial of AZD1222 (ChAdOx1 nCoV-19) in healthy adults. For TCRbeta chain sequencing, PBMC samples were collected from trial participants at day 0 and at day 28 after the second dose. The CDR3 regions of human TCRbeta chains were analyzed by immunosequencing. In the source study's methods: Repertoire TCRs were matched against a reference library of SARS-CoV-2-specific TCRs generated with the MIRA antigen-specificity platform. Breadth was defined as the fraction of unique TCRs that were SARS-CoV-2-associated, and depth was defined as the fraction of total T cells that were SARS-CoV-2-associated. Using the MIRA data, each spike-specific TCR was mapped to the spike region that the TCR reacts to and placed in a CD4 or CD8 class. Log10-transformed breadth and depth values were compared by one-way ANOVA with Sidak's multiple comparisons tests. This is the immuneACCESS table as TCRdb keeps it, with only in-frame sequences that have V and J called. A part of the clones is gone; compared with another copy, unresolved V genes explain less than half, and the rest is unexplained. Clonal size and the V and J genes are those of that table, whereas D and trimming came from the DNA. The sample table holds under 200,000 clones, of which 85% to 95% were seen once. The top ten hold around 3.6% of the sample.

This entry is derived from a study of T cell responses to AZD1222 COVID-19 vaccine (dated by TCRdb to the early 2020s). For context, the study as a whole: TCR sequencing was performed for 230 to 250 trial participants, of whom about 200 were given two doses of AZD1222 and around 25 were given two doses of MenACWY control vaccine. Trial participants were enrolled by age into subgroups of 18-55, 56-69 and 70-plus years, and around 150, 28 and 57 TCR-sequenced participants, respectively, were included in these subgroups. On the study overall, not on this receptor specifically: No day 14 peak-response samples were available, so repertoires were characterized only after the peak T cell response. The vaccine-associated CD4 TCRs covered the entire spike protein, and the dominant responses fell in regions 160-218 and 743-854. Only five or six AZD1222 recipients were SARS-CoV-2 seropositive at baseline, limiting conclusions about previously exposed vaccinees. Participants were mostly white British, with more females than males. The authors suggested clonal diversity may have been underestimated. The 56-69-year group was small, and its depth increase did not reach significance, likely because of low power. After two AZD1222 doses, spike-specific TCR breadth and depth were significantly higher than at day 0 and than in MenACWY recipients. Reportedly, close to half of the unique spike-specific TCRs recognized epitopes lying outside the regions that are mutated in the B.1.351 and B.1.1.7 variants.

The germline ends are 4 bases apart after V is trimmed by 0 bases and J by 4 bases. The germline V gene specifies SGDLS as CDR1 and YYNGEE as CDR2. Reading from cysteine to phenylalanine, the CDR3 counts 13 amino acids. The sequence is cut down to CDR3 DNA, 39 bases in frame from base 1. The sequence derives from an adult who received the MenACWY meningococcal vaccine as a control. The V and J genes are TRBV9 and TRBJ2-2; a confident D gene designation cannot be given. The sequences come from peripheral blood, collected 28 days after the second dose of the MenACWY control vaccine. The nucleotide sequence is given as TGTGCCAGCAGCGTAGGGGGCACCGGGGAGCTGTTTTTT. The resulting protein is CASSVGGTGELFF.